The 2 T cell receptor beta chains in this list originate from one sample, sequenced in a study of T cells in pancreatic ductal adenocarcinoma. TCRdb's table, derived via immunoSEQ multiplex PCR, lists solely in-frame clones and lacks some. Of 4,500 to 6,000 clones in the sample, 70% to 85% are singletons; the top ten hold roughly 8%. Selected pancreatic ductal adenocarcinoma patients had undergone surgery without neoadjuvant therapy. Sample: pancreatic tumor tissue. These receptors all stem from a human donor with pancreatic ductal adenocarcinoma. The donor label of this sample is uncertain.

The CDR3 nucleotides read TGTGCCAGCAGCTTAGGGTCGGGGGGGCCGGGCAATCAGCCCCAGCATTTT. Translated, it gives CASSLGSGGPGNQPQHF. The chain carries TRBV7-2 and TRBJ1-5; TRBD1 is a possible D gene (6 bases). The germline V and J ends were trimmed by 1 base and 2 bases, with 15 bases remaining between them. The germline gives CDR1 SGHTA, CDR2 FQGNSA. The CDR3 is 17 residues long.

V gene TRBV19 combines with J gene TRBJ1-6, with unresolved D. The V and J ends lost 4 bases and 0 bases respectively, with 16 bases between them. This CDR3 contains 18 residues. CDR1 is LNHDA and CDR2 is SQIVND in the germline V gene (reference sequence). The CDR3 is CASSSTSNGRSYNSPLHF. In DNA form, the CDR3 reads TGTGCCAGTAGTAGCACATCAAACGGGCGCTCCTATAATTCACCCCTCCACTTT.